These T cell receptor beta chains were read from a single sample in a study of cytomegalovirus exposure and HLA in healthy donors. The assay was immunoSEQ multiplex PCR, and TCRdb's table has in-frame clones only and misses some. The sample consists of some 190,000 clones, 70% to 80% of them appearing once. The sample consisted of PBMCs. These receptors came from a woman aged 25 to 45 in good health and CMV-seropositive. Each CDR3 is given with its conserved first and last residue. D genes are given only for firm matches. Rows may omit the clone size; those that give it use once, few, many or a size class.

J gene | D gene | V gene | clone size | CDR3 protein | CDR3 DNA
TRBJ2-7 | TRBD2 | TRBV7-8 | - | CASSFTPPGLGTYEQYF | TGTGCCAGCAGCTTTACCCCCCCGGGACTAGGGACCTACGAGCAGTACTTC
TRBJ2-3 | TRBD2 | TRBV7-2 | - | CASSVTGTSGFSSTDTQYF | TGTGCCAGCAGCGTAACCGGGACTAGCGGGTTCTCTAGCACAGATACGCAGTATTTT
TRBJ2-2 | TRBD2 | TRBV2 | - | CASSKSGGMNTGELFF | TGTGCCAGCAGTAAGAGCGGGGGGATGAACACCGGGGAGCTGTTTTTT
TRBJ2-3 | - | TRBV10-3 | few | CASLGGTDTQYF | TGTGCCAGCCTAGGGGGCACAGATACGCAGTATTTT
TRBJ1-2 | TRBD1 | TRBV7-9 | - | CASSLGGQNYGYTF | TGTGCCAGCAGCTTAGGGGGACAGAACTATGGCTACACCTTC
TRBJ1-2 | TRBD1 | TRBV5-8 | - | CASSPGGLRQGARGGYTF | TGTGCCAGCAGCCCGGGGGGGCTGCGACAGGGGGCTCGCGGTGGCTACACCTTC
TRBJ1-4 | TRBD1 | TRBV4-2 | few | CASSPPGQTNEKLFF | TGTGCCAGCAGCCCCCCGGGACAGACGAATGAAAAACTGTTTTTT
TRBJ1-2 | - | TRBV5-4 | - | CASSLGRDAFSEGYTF | TGTGCCAGCAGCTTGGGGAGGGACGCGTTTTCGGAAGGCTACACCTTC
TRBJ1-1 | TRBD1 | TRBV28 | - | CASSPPGGTEAFF | TGTGCCAGCAGTCCCCCAGGGGGCACTGAAGCTTTCTTT
TRBJ2-1 | TRBD2 | TRBV6-4 | - | CASSLAGGENNEQFF | TGTGCCAGCAGCTTAGCGGGAGGGGAGAACAATGAGCAGTTCTTC
TRBJ2-7 | - | TRBV5-1 | - | CASSSGLEDEQYF | TGCGCCAGCAGCTCGGGACTGGAGGACGAGCAGTACTTC
TRBJ2-1 | - | TRBV11-2 | few | CASSLAHSSERFF | TGTGCCAGCAGCTTAGCCCACAGTTCAGAACGGTTCTTC
TRBJ2-1 | - | TRBV5-1 | - | CASSSTLHSSYNEQFF | TGCGCCAGCAGCTCTACCTTACACAGCTCCTACAATGAGCAGTTCTTC
TRBJ2-2 | TRBD2 | TRBV27 | - | CASRASGRVTGELFF | TGTGCCAGCAGAGCTAGCGGGAGGGTTACCGGGGAGCTGTTTTTT
TRBJ1-2 | - | TRBV4-1 | - | CASSPTPTPRYGYTF | TGCGCCAGCAGCCCGACCCCGACACCCAGGTATGGCTACACCTTC
TRBJ1-5 | - | TRBV4-1 | few | CASSQGHSSNQPQHF | TGCGCCAGCAGCCAAGGACATTCTAGCAATCAGCCCCAGCATTTT
TRBJ1-1 | - | TRBV18 | - | CASSPRTRFLNTEAFF | TGTGCCAGCTCACCTCGGACACGCTTCTTGAACACTGAAGCTTTCTTT
TRBJ2-7 | - | TRBV6-5 | - | CASSFTPSSSYEQYF | TGTGCCAGCAGTTTCACGCCCTCGAGCTCCTACGAGCAGTACTTC
TRBJ1-5 | - | TRBV28 | - | CASSARRIRNQPQHF | TGTGCCAGCAGTGCACGGAGAATACGCAATCAGCCCCAGCATTTT
TRBJ1-4 | - | TRBV19 | - | CASSIGGSTNEKLFF | TGTGCCAGTAGTATAGGAGGCTCAACTAATGAAAAACTGTTTTTT
TRBJ2-1 | TRBD2 | TRBV6-4 | - | CAGSAGLAANNEQFF | TGTGCCGGCAGTGCTGGACTAGCCGCCAACAATGAGCAGTTCTTC
TRBJ2-1 | TRBD1 | TRBV7-9 | - | CASTTRGQAYNEQFF | TGTGCCAGCACCACGCGAGGACAGGCGTACAATGAGCAGTTCTTC
TRBJ2-7 | - | TRBV5-1 | - | CASSLAGTYEQYF | TGCGCCAGCAGCTTGGCAGGGACCTACGAGCAGTACTTC
TRBJ2-2 | TRBD1 | TRBV28 | - | CASSLSRDRWMGTGELFF | TGTGCCAGCAGTTTATCTCGGGACAGGTGGATGGGCACCGGGGAGCTGTTTTTT
TRBJ1-1 | - | TRBV13 | - | CASSSRVHTEAFF | TGTGCCAGCAGCTCCAGGGTTCACACTGAAGCTTTCTTT
TRBJ2-7 | TRBD1 | TRBV9 | - | CASSGRDSNYEQYF | TGTGCCAGCAGCGGCCGGGACAGTAACTACGAGCAGTACTTC
TRBJ1-2 | TRBD1 | TRBV28 | - | CASSLTGSGGYTF | TGTGCCAGCAGTCTGACAGGGTCGGGTGGCTACACCTTC
TRBJ2-7 | TRBD2 | TRBV30 | - | CAWSVARLAGGSDNYEQYF | TGTGCCTGGAGTGTAGCCCGACTAGCGGGAGGCTCTGATAACTACGAGCAGTACTTC
TRBJ1-2 | - | TRBV27 | - | CASGTLGRGYGYTF | TGTGCCAGTGGAACACTGGGGCGGGGCTATGGCTACACCTTC
TRBJ1-5 | TRBD1 | TRBV30 | - | CACSQGAFGNQPQHF | TGTGCCTGCTCGCAGGGGGCGTTTGGCAATCAGCCCCAGCATTTT
TRBJ2-7 | - | TRBV6-1 | once | CASYGTGFSSYEQYF | TGTGCCAGCTACGGCACGGGTTTCAGCTCCTACGAGCAGTACTTC
TRBJ2-5 | - | TRBV14 | - | CASSQDVGETQYF | TGTGCCAGCAGCCAAGACGTCGGAGAGACCCAGTACTTC
TRBJ1-1 | - | TRBV11-3 | - | CATGVLGRNTEAFF | TGTGCCACAGGGGTTTTAGGGCGGAACACTGAAGCTTTCTTT
TRBJ1-3 | - | TRBV7-2 | once | CASSLDRATGNTIYF | TGTGCCAGCAGCTTAGACAGGGCAACTGGAAACACCATATATTTT
TRBJ2-5 | - | TRBV5-1 | - | CASSLEQQETQYF | TGCGCCAGCAGCTTGGAACAGCAAGAGACCCAGTACTTC
TRBJ2-3 | - | TRBV4-1 | - | CASSPQVRDTQYF | TGCGCCAGCAGCCCACAGGTGAGGGATACGCAGTATTTT
TRBJ1-1 | - | TRBV11-3 | - | CASSRRGPNRMNTEAFF | TGTGCCAGCAGCCGCAGGGGCCCAAATCGGATGAACACTGAAGCTTTCTTT
TRBJ2-2 | - | TRBV11-2 | - | CASSQFSGELFF | TGTGCCAGCAGCCAGTTCTCCGGGGAGCTGTTTTTT
TRBJ1-5 | - | TRBV28 | - | CASSPVIPRGGAEQPQHF | TGTGCCAGCAGCCCCGTCATCCCCCGGGGGGGGGCGGAGCAGCCCCAGCATTTT
TRBJ2-6 | TRBD1 | TRBV10-3 | - | CAINPTGGNVLTF | TGTGCCATCAACCCGACAGGGGGCAACGTCCTGACTTTC